A selection of T cell receptor beta chains follows, all from one sample in a study of blood T cells in healthy people across ages. In TCRdb, the 5' RACE reads were re-called with MiXCR into one record per CDR3 protein. The sample yields 650,000 to 800,000 distinct CDR3 sequences, approximately 48% seen once. Sequencing was carried out using blood. The origin of the receptors is a man aged 60 to 75 in good health. Each CDR3 is given with its conserved first and last residue. A D gene is named only where the DNA matches it firmly. The size of a clone is reported for some rows only, either as once, few or many, or as a class for expanded clones.

abundance: -
len: 16
v_gene: TRBV9
j_gene: TRBJ2-7
d_gene: -
CDR3aa: CASSPSPKSSPNEQYF
CDR3nt: TGTGCCAGCAGCCCGTCCCCAAAATCCTCCCCCAACGAGCAGTACTTC

abundance: few
len: 15
v_gene: TRBV24-1
j_gene: TRBJ2-5
d_gene: TRBD1
CDR3aa: CATSDGTAYQETQYF
CDR3nt: TGTGCCACCAGTGACGGGACAGCGTACCAAGAGACCCAGTACTTC

abundance: -
len: 13
v_gene: TRBV7-2
j_gene: TRBJ2-5
d_gene: -
CDR3aa: CASSIIRGETQYF
CDR3nt: TGTGCCAGCAGCATAATCCGAGGGGAGACCCAGTACTTC

abundance: many
len: 12
v_gene: TRBV7-9
j_gene: TRBJ1-2
d_gene: -
CDR3aa: CASSLEGYGYTF
CDR3nt: TGTGCCAGCAGCTTAGAGGGATATGGCTACACCTTC

abundance: few
len: 16
v_gene: TRBV20-1
j_gene: TRBJ2-5
d_gene: TRBD2
CDR3aa: CSARGRGGGLQETQYF
CDR3nt: TGCAGTGCTCGAGGGCGAGGCGGGGGTCTTCAAGAGACCCAGTACTTC

abundance: few
len: 15
v_gene: TRBV24-1
j_gene: TRBJ2-1
d_gene: TRBD1
CDR3aa: CATSEAGTGDNEQFF
CDR3nt: TGTGCCACCAGTGAAGCCGGGACAGGGGACAATGAGCAGTTCTTC

abundance: few
len: 16
v_gene: TRBV15
j_gene: TRBJ2-3
d_gene: TRBD1
CDR3aa: CATSGGSPGGYDTQYF
CDR3nt: TGTGCCACCAGCGGAGGTTCCCCAGGGGGCTATGATACGCAGTATTTT

abundance: -
len: 11
v_gene: TRBV12-3/TRBV12-4
j_gene: TRBJ1-2
d_gene: -
CDR3aa: CASRWGSGYTF
CDR3nt: TGTGCCAGCAGATGGGGCTCGGGCTACACCTTC

abundance: -
len: 12
v_gene: TRBV29-1
j_gene: TRBJ1-5
d_gene: -
CDR3aa: CSVGWVNQPQHF
CDR3nt: TGCAGCGTTGGCTGGGTCAATCAGCCCCAGCATTTT

abundance: -
len: 14
v_gene: TRBV5-1
j_gene: TRBJ2-7
d_gene: TRBD1
CDR3aa: CASSVTGGNYEQYF
CDR3nt: TGCGCCAGCAGCGTGACAGGGGGGAACTACGAGCAGTACTTC

abundance: few
len: 13
v_gene: TRBV10-3
j_gene: TRBJ2-7
d_gene: -
CDR3aa: CAISARGAYEQYF
CDR3nt: TGTGCCATCAGTGCTAGGGGAGCCTACGAGCAGTACTTC

abundance: -
len: 17
v_gene: TRBV5-1
j_gene: TRBJ2-1
d_gene: TRBD2
CDR3aa: CASSSYLLSGGYNEQFF
CDR3nt: TGCGCCAGCAGCTCTTACCTACTAAGCGGGGGGTACAATGAGCAGTTCTTC

abundance: -
len: 15
v_gene: TRBV6-2/TRBV6-3
j_gene: TRBJ2-5
d_gene: -
CDR3aa: CASRNTGTAQETQYF
CDR3nt: TGTGCCAGCAGGAACACCGGGACGGCCCAAGAGACCCAGTACTTC

abundance: few
len: 16
v_gene: TRBV6-5
j_gene: TRBJ2-4
d_gene: -
CDR3aa: CASSYSTGTNQNIQYF
CDR3nt: TGTGCCAGCAGTTACTCAACAGGGACCAACCAAAACATTCAGTACTTC

abundance: few
len: 14
v_gene: TRBV6-1
j_gene: TRBJ2-1
d_gene: -
CDR3aa: CASLRRGAYNEQFF
CDR3nt: TGTGCCAGCCTCCGGAGAGGGGCCTACAATGAGCAGTTCTTC

abundance: few
len: 15
v_gene: TRBV9
j_gene: TRBJ2-5
d_gene: TRBD2
CDR3aa: CASSLGASGVETQYF
CDR3nt: TGTGCCAGCAGCTTAGGAGCTAGCGGGGTTGAGACCCAGTACTTC

abundance: -
len: 16
v_gene: TRBV15
j_gene: TRBJ1-5
d_gene: TRBD1
CDR3aa: CATSYRGRGSDQPQHF
CDR3nt: TGTGCCACCAGCTACAGGGGTCGGGGCAGCGATCAGCCCCAGCATTTT

abundance: once
len: 14
v_gene: TRBV5-8
j_gene: TRBJ2-1
d_gene: TRBD1
CDR3aa: CASSRQTGTSGQFF
CDR3nt: TGTGCCAGCAGTCGCCAGACAGGGACAAGTGGGCAGTTCTTC

abundance: -
len: 15
v_gene: TRBV3-1
j_gene: TRBJ1-1
d_gene: TRBD1
CDR3aa: CASSQHGQGNTEAFF
CDR3nt: TGTGCCAGCAGCCAACACGGACAGGGAAACACTGAAGCTTTCTTT

abundance: -
len: 14
v_gene: TRBV20-1
j_gene: TRBJ2-3
d_gene: TRBD2
CDR3aa: CSAYGGAGTDTQYF
CDR3nt: TGCAGTGCTTACGGGGGGGCCGGCACAGATACGCAGTATTTT

abundance: few
len: 14
v_gene: TRBV20-1
j_gene: TRBJ2-5
d_gene: -
CDR3aa: CSARTPTDQETQYF
CDR3nt: TGCAGTGCTAGAACCCCGACAGACCAAGAGACCCAGTACTTC

abundance: -
len: 16
v_gene: TRBV15
j_gene: TRBJ1-4
d_gene: -
CDR3aa: CATSRVKRGGYEKLFF
CDR3nt: TGTGCCACCAGCAGAGTAAAACGCGGGGGTTATGAAAAACTGTTTTTT

abundance: few
len: 15
v_gene: TRBV7-6
j_gene: TRBJ1-2
d_gene: TRBD1
CDR3aa: CASSLELTGVYGYTF
CDR3nt: TGTGCCAGCAGCTTAGAGCTGACAGGGGTCTATGGCTACACCTTC

abundance: -
len: 14
v_gene: TRBV12-3/TRBV12-4
j_gene: TRBJ1-3
d_gene: -
CDR3aa: CASSYTGTGNTIYF
CDR3nt: TGTGCCAGCAGTTATACAGGGACTGGAAACACCATATATTTT

abundance: few
len: 14
v_gene: TRBV6-2/TRBV6-3
j_gene: TRBJ2-5
d_gene: -
CDR3aa: CASSYVAAQETQYF
CDR3nt: TGTGCCAGCAGTTACGTGGCAGCACAAGAGACCCAGTACTTC

abundance: few
len: 19
v_gene: TRBV10-3
j_gene: TRBJ2-5
d_gene: -
CDR3aa: CAISDSGVRQGFLQETQYF
CDR3nt: TGTGCCATCAGTGACAGCGGGGTCCGACAGGGTTTTTTACAAGAGACCCAGTACTTC

abundance: -
len: 16
v_gene: TRBV7-2
j_gene: TRBJ2-1
d_gene: TRBD2
CDR3aa: CAGSLEGRGGPYEQFF
CDR3nt: TGTGCCGGCAGCTTAGAAGGACGGGGGGGGCCATATGAGCAGTTCTTC

abundance: -
len: 15
v_gene: TRBV4-1
j_gene: TRBJ1-1
d_gene: -
CDR3aa: CASSQEYGQSTEAFF
CDR3nt: TGCGCCAGCAGCCAAGAGTACGGTCAGAGCACTGAAGCTTTCTTT

abundance: once
len: 14
v_gene: TRBV11-3
j_gene: TRBJ2-2
d_gene: -
CDR3aa: CASRPSEYTGELFF
CDR3nt: TGTGCCAGCAGGCCCTCAGAGTACACCGGGGAGCTGTTTTTT

abundance: few
len: 16
v_gene: TRBV4-1
j_gene: TRBJ2-1
d_gene: TRBD2
CDR3aa: CASSHHSGVRNNEQFF
CDR3nt: TGCGCCAGCAGCCACCATAGCGGGGTTAGGAACAATGAGCAGTTCTTC

abundance: -
len: 15
v_gene: TRBV3-1
j_gene: TRBJ2-5
d_gene: TRBD1
CDR3aa: CASSLGTGSGETQYF
CDR3nt: TGTGCCAGCAGCCTTGGGACAGGCAGCGGGGAGACCCAGTACTTC

abundance: -
len: 13
v_gene: TRBV6-1
j_gene: TRBJ2-5
d_gene: -
CDR3aa: CAGGLRTGQTQYF
CDR3nt: TGTGCCGGCGGACTGCGTACGGGTCAGACCCAGTACTTC

abundance: few
len: 14
v_gene: TRBV20-1
j_gene: TRBJ1-3
d_gene: -
CDR3aa: CSAPLGGIGNTIYF
CDR3nt: TGCAGTGCGCCTCTCGGGGGAATCGGAAACACCATATATTTT

abundance: -
len: 13
v_gene: TRBV20-1
j_gene: TRBJ2-7
d_gene: -
CDR3aa: CSARGERVSEQYF
CDR3nt: TGCAGTGCTAGAGGGGAAAGGGTCAGCGAGCAGTACTTC

abundance: -
len: 16
v_gene: TRBV4-1
j_gene: TRBJ1-5
d_gene: -
CDR3aa: CASSQGGSLSNQPQHF
CDR3nt: TGCGCCAGCAGCCAAGGAGGGTCCCTTAGCAATCAGCCCCAGCATTTT

abundance: few
len: 16
v_gene: TRBV20-1
j_gene: TRBJ2-5
d_gene: TRBD1
CDR3aa: CSARKAGTGVYPGQYF
CDR3nt: TGCAGTGCTAGGAAAGCCGGGACAGGGGTTTACCCGGGGCAGTACTTC

abundance: -
len: 14
v_gene: TRBV3-1
j_gene: TRBJ2-7
d_gene: -
CDR3aa: CASSQEEPPYEQYF
CDR3nt: TGTGCCAGCAGCCAAGAGGAGCCTCCCTACGAGCAGTACTTC

abundance: -
len: 15
v_gene: TRBV6-2/TRBV6-3
j_gene: TRBJ1-2
d_gene: TRBD1
CDR3aa: CASSYSRRGRDGYTF
CDR3nt: TGTGCCAGCAGTTACTCTAGAAGGGGGCGAGATGGCTACACCTTC

abundance: -
len: 15
v_gene: TRBV7-9
j_gene: TRBJ2-5
d_gene: -
CDR3aa: CASRLTSGTQETQYF
CDR3nt: TGTGCCAGCCGCTTAACTTCCGGGACCCAAGAGACCCAGTACTTC

abundance: many
len: 13
v_gene: TRBV6-5
j_gene: TRBJ2-1
d_gene: -
CDR3aa: CASSLGVLNEQFF
CDR3nt: TGTGCCAGCAGCCTGGGGGTACTTAATGAGCAGTTCTTC

abundance: many
len: 15
v_gene: TRBV4-2
j_gene: TRBJ2-3
d_gene: TRBD2
CDR3aa: CASSLQRGAGDTQYF
CDR3nt: TGTGCCAGCAGCCTCCAGCGGGGGGCTGGGGATACGCAGTATTTT

abundance: few
len: 17
v_gene: TRBV11-3
j_gene: TRBJ2-7
d_gene: -
CDR3aa: CASSLPTRGYKSYEQYF
CDR3nt: TGTGCCAGCAGCTTACCCACCCGGGGGTACAAATCCTACGAGCAGTACTTC

abundance: -
len: 16
v_gene: TRBV20-1
j_gene: TRBJ2-7
d_gene: TRBD2
CDR3aa: CSARDFLAGGGSEQYF
CDR3nt: TGCAGTGCTAGAGATTTTCTAGCCGGGGGAGGGAGCGAGCAGTACTTC

abundance: -
len: 16
v_gene: TRBV12-3/TRBV12-4
j_gene: TRBJ2-1
d_gene: -
CDR3aa: CASSLIGGVHLNEQFF
CDR3nt: TGTGCCAGCAGTTTAATAGGTGGGGTACATCTGAATGAGCAGTTCTTC

abundance: once
len: 12
v_gene: TRBV4-2
j_gene: TRBJ2-1
d_gene: -
CDR3aa: CASTQGFNEQFF
CDR3nt: TGTGCCAGCACCCAAGGTTTCAATGAGCAGTTCTTC